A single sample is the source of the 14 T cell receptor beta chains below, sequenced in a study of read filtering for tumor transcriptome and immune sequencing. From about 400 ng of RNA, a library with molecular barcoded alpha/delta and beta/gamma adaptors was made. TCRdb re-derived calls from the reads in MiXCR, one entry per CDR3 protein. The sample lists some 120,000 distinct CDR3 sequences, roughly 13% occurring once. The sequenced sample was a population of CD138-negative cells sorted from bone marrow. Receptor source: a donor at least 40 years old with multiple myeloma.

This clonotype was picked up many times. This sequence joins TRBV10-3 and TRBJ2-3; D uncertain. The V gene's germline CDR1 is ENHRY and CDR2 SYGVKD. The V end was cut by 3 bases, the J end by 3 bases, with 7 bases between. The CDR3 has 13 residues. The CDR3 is CAISEWGTDTQYF. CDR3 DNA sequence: TGTGCCATCAGTGAATGGGGAACAGATACGCAGTATTTT.

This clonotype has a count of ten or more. CDR3 nucleotide sequence: TGTGCCAGCAGTGAATCGATGTGGAGCTCGGGGGGTACGGGAGAAGCTTTCTTT. It yields the protein CASSESMWSSGGTGEAFF. The chain uses TRBV6-1 and TRBJ1-1, with D possibly TRBD1 on 5 matching bases. The V end lost 2 bases, the J end lost 8 bases, and 27 bases lay between the germline ends. In germline, CDR1 is MNHNS, CDR2 SASEGT. The CDR3 consists of 18 residues.

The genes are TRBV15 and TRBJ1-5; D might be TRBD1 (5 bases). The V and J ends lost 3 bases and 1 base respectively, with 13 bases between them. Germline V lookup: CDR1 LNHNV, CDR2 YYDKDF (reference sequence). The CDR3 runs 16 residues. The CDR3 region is CATSSQGLGSNQPQHF. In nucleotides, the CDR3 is TGTGCCACCAGCAGCCAGGGTTTGGGCAGCAATCAGCCCCAGCATTTT.

CDR3 DNA sequence: TGTGCCAGCAGCCCATGGACAGGGAGCCACAATGAGCAGTTCTTC. Protein product: CASSPWTGSHNEQFF. The rearrangement joins TRBV5-4 to TRBJ2-1; 8 positions match TRBD1. Unmatched junction bases numbered 8, after V lost 4 bases and J lost 5 bases. CDR1 and CDR2 (germline): SGHNT, YYREEE (reference sequence). The CDR3 loop spans 15 amino acids.

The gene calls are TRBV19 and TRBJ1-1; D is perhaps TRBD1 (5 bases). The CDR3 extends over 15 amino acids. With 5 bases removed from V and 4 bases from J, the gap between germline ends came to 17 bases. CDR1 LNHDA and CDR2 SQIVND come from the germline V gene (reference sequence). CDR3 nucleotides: TGTGCCAGTAGTCCTCACGACCGGGGCCTCACTGAAGCTTTCTTT. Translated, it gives CASSPHDRGLTEAFF.

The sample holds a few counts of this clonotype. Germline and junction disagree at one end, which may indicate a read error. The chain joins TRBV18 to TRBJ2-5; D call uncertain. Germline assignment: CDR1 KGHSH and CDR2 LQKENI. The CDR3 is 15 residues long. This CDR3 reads CASSPTDKIQEAQYF. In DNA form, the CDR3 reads TGTGCCAGCTCACCGACCGACAAAATCCAAGAGGCCCAGTACTTC.

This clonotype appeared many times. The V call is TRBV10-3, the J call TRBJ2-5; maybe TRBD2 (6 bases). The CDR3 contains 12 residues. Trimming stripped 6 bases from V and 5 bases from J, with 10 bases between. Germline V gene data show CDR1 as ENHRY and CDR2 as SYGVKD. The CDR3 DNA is TGTGCCATCAGGGGAGGAGGGGAGACCCAGTACTTC. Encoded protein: CAIRGGGETQYF.

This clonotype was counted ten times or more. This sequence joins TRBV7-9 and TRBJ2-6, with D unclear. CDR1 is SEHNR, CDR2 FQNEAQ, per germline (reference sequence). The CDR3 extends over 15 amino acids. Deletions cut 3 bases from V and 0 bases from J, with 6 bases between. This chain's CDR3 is CASSFSFSGANVLTF. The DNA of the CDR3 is TGTGCCAGCAGCTTCTCATTCTCTGGGGCCAACGTCCTGACTTTC.

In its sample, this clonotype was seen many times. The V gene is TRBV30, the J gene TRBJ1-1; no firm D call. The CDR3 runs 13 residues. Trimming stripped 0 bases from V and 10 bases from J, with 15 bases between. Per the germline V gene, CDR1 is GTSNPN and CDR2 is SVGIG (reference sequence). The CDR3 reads CAWSVGSDQSAFF. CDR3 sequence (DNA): TGTGCCTGGAGTGTAGGGTCCGACCAGTCAGCTTTCTTT.

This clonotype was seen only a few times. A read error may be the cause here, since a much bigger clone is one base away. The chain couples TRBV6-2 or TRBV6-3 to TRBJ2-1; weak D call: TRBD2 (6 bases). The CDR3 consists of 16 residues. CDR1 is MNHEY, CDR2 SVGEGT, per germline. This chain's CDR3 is CASSYGQGGYYNEPFF. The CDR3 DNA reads TGTGCCAGCAGTTACGGTCAGGGAGGATACTACAATGAGCCGTTCTTC.

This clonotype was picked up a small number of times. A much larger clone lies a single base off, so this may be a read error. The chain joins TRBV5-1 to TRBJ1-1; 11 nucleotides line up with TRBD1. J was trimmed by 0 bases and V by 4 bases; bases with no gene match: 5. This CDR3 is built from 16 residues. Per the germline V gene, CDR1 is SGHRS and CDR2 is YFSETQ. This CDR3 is CASSIGGQGVNTEAFF. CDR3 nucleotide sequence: TGCGCCAGCAGCATTGGGGGACAGGGGGTGAACACTGAAGCTTTCTTT.

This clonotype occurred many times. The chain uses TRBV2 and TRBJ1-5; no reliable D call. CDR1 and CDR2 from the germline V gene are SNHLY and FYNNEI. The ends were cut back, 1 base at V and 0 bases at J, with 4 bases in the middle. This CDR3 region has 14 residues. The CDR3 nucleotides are TGTGCCAGCAGTGAAGTTAATAGCAATCAGCCCCAGCATTTT. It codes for CASSEVNSNQPQHF.

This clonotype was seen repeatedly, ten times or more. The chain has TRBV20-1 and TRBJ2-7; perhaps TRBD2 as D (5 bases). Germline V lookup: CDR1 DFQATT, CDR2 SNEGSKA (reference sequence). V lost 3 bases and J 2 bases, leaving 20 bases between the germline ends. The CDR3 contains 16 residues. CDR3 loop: CSASENGLNGPYEQYF. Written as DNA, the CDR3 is TGCAGTGCTAGCGAAAATGGACTCAACGGTCCCTACGAGCAGTACTTC.

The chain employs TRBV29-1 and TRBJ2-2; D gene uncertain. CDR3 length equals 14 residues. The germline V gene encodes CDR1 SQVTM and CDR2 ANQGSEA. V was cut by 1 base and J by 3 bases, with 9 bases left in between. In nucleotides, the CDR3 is TGCAGCGTTGAAGGATTGGGGTACACCGGGGAGCTGTTTTTT. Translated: CSVEGLGYTGELFF.